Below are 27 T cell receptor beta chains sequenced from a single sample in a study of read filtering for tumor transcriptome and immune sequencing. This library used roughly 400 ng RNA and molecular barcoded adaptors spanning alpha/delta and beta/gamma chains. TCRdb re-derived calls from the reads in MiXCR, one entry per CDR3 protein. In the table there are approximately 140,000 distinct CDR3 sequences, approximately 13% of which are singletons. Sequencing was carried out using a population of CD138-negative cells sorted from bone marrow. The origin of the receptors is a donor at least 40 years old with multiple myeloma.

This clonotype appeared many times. CDR3 in DNA: TGCGCCAGCAGCCCTCTAAGAAGGGACAATGAGCAGTTCTTC. This encodes CASSPLRRDNEQFF. V and J are TRBV5-1 and TRBJ2-1; D not certain. CDR1 and CDR2 from the germline V gene are SGHRS and YFSETQ. Trimming cost V 4 bases and J 5 bases, with 13 bases left between them. CDR3 length: 14 amino acids.

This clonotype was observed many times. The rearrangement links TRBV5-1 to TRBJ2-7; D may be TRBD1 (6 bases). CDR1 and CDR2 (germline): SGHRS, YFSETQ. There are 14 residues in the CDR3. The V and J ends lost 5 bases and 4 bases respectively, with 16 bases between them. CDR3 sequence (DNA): TGCGCCAGCAGTTCCGAGAACAGGGAATACGAGCAGTACTTC. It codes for CASSSENREYEQYF.

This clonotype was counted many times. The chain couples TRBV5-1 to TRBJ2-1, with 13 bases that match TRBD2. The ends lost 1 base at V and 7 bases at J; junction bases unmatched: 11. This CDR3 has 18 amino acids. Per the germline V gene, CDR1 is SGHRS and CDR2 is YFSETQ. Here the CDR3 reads CASSLRGGLAGEGNEQFF. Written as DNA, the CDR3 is TGCGCCAGCAGCTTGAGGGGAGGACTAGCGGGAGAAGGGAATGAGCAGTTCTTC.

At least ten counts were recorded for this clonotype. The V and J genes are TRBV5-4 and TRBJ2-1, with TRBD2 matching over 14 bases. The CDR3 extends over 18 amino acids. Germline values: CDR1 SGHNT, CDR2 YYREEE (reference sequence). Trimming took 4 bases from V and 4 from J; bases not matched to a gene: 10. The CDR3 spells CASSQRTSGRQGYNEQFF. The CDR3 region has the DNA TGTGCCAGCAGCCAGAGGACTAGCGGGAGGCAAGGTTACAATGAGCAGTTCTTC.

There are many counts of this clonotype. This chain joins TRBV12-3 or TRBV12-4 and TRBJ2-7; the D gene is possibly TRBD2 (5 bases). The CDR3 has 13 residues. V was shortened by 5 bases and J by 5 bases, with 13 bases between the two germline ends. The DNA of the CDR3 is TGTGCCAGCAGTCGGACTGGGTTCAACGAGCAGTACTTC. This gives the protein CASSRTGFNEQYF.

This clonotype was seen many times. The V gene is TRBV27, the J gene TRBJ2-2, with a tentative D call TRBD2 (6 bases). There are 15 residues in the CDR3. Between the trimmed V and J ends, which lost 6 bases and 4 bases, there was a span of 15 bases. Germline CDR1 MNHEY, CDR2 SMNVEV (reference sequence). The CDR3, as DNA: TGTGCCAGCAGACCCCCCGGGGGAGTCACCGGGGAGCTGTTTTTT. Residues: CASRPPGGVTGELFF.

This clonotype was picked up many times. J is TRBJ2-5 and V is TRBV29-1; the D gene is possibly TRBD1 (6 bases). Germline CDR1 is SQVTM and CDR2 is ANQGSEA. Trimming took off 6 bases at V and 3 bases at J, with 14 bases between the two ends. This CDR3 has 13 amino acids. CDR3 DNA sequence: TGCAGCGTAGATGGGACACAGAAAGAGACCCAGTACTTC. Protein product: CSVDGTQKETQYF.

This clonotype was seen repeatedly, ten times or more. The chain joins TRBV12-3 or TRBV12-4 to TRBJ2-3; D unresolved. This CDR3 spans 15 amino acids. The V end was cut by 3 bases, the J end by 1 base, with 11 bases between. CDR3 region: CASSFVEFGTDTQYF. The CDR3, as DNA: TGTGCCAGCAGTTTTGTAGAATTCGGCACAGATACGCAGTATTTT.

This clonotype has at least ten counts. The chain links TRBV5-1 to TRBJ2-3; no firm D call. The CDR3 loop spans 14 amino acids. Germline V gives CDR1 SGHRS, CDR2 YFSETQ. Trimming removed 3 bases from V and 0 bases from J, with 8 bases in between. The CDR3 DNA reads TGCGCCAGCAGCTGGGATACTAGCACAGATACGCAGTATTTT. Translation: CASSWDTSTDTQYF.

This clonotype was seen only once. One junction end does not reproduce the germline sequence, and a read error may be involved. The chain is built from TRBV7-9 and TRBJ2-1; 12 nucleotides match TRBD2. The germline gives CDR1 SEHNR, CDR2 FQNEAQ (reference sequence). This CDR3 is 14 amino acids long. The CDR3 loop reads CASGLAGGPDERFF. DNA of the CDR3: TGTGCCAGCGGCCTAGCGGGAGGGCCCGATGAGCGGTTCTTC.

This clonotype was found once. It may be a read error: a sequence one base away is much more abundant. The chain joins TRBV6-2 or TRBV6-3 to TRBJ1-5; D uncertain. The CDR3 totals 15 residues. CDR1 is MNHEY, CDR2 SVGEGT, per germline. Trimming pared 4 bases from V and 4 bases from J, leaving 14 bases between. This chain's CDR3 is CASSFRNSLNQPQHF. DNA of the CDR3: TGTGCCAGCAGTTTCCGGAACAGCCTAAATCAGCCCCAGCATTTT.

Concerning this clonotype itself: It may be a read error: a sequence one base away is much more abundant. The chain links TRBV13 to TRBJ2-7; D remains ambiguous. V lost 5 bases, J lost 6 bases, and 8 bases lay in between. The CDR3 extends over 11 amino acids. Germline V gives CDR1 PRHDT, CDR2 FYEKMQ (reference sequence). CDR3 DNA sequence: TGTGCCAGCAGCCATTCGGGCGAGCAGTACTTC. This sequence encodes CASSHSGEQYF.

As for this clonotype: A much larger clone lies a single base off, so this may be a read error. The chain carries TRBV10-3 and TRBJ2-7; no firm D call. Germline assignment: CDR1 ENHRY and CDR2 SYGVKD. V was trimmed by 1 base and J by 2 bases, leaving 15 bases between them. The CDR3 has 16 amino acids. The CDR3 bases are TGTGCCATCAGTGAGTTGTGGCAGGTGGCAACCTACGAGCAGTACTTC. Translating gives CAISELWQVATYEQYF.

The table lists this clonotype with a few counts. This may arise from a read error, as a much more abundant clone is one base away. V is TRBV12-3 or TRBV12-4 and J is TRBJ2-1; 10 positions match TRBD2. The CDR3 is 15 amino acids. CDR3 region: CASSFKRGGYNEQLF. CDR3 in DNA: TGTGCCAGCAGTTTTAAGCGGGGGGGGTACAATGAGCAGCTCTTC.

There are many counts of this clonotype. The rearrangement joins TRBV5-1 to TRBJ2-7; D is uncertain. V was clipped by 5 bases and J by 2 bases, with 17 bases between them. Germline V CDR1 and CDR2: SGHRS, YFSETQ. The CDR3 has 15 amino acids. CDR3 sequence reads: CASSHPGPSPYEQYF. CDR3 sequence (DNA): TGCGCCAGCAGTCACCCCGGACCCAGCCCCTACGAGCAGTACTTC.

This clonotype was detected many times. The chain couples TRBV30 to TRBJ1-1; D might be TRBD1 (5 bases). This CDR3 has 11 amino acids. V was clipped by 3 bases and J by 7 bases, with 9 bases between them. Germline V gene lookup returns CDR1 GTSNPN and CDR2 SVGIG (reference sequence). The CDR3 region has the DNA TGTGCCTGGAGGGGGGGGGGTGAAGCTTTCTTT. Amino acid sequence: CAWRGGGEAFF.

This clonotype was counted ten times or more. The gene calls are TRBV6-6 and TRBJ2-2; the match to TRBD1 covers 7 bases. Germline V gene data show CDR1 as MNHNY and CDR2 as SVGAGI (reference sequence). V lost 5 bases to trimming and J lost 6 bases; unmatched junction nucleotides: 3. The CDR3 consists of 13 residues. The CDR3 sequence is CASSKDRSGELFF. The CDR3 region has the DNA TGTGCCAGCAGTAAGGACAGGTCCGGGGAGCTGTTTTTT.

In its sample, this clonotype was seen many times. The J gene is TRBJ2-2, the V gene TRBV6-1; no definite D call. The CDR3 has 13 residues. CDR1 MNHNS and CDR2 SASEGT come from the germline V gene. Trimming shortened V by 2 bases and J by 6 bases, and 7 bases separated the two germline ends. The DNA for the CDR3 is TGTGCCAGCAGTGAACAGACCGCCGGGGAGCTGTTTTTT. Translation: CASSEQTAGELFF.

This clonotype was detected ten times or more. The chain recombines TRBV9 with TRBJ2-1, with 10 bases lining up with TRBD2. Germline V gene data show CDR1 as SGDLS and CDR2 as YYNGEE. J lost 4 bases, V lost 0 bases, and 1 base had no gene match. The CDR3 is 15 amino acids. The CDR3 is CASSVVTSGYNEQFF. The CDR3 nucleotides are TGTGCCAGCAGCGTAGTGACTAGCGGGTACAATGAGCAGTTCTTC. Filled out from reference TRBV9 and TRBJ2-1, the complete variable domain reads DSGVTQTPKHLITATGQRVTLRCSPRSGDLSVYWYQQSLDQGLQFLIQYYNGEERAKGNILERFSAQQFPDLHSELNLSSLELGDSALYFCASSVVTSGYNEQFFGPGTRLTVL.

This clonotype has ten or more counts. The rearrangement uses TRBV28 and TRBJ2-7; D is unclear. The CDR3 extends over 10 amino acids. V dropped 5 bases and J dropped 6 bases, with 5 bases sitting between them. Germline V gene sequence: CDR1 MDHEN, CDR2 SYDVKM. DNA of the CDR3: TGTGCCAGCAGTCGCCTCGAGCAGTACTTC. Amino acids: CASSRLEQYF.

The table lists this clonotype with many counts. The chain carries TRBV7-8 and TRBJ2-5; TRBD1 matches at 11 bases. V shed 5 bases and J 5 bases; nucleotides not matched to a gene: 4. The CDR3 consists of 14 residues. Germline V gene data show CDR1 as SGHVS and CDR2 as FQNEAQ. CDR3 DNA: TGTGCCAGCAGCCGGACAGGGGGCTTGGAGACCCAGTACTTC. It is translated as CASSRTGGLETQYF.

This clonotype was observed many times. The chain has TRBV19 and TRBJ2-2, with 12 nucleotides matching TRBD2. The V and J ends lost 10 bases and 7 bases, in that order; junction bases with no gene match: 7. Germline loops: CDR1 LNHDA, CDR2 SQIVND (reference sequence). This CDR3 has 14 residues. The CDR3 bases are TGTGCCACCTCCCAGACTAGCGGGGGCGGGGAGCTGTTTTTT. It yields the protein CATSQTSGGGELFF.

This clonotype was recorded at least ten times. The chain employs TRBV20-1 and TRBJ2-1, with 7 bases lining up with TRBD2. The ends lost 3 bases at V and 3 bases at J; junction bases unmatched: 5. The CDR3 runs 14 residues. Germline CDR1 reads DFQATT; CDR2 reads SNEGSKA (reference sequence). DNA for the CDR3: TGCAGTGCTAGTGGGGGGGTGGGCTACAATGAGCAGTTCTTC. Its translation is CSASGGVGYNEQFF.

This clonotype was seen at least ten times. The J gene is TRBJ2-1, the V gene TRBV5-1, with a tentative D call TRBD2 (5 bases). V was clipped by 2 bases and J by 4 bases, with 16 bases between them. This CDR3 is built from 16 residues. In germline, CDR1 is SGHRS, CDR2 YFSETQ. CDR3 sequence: CASSFWTLRGYNEQFF. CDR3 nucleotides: TGCGCCAGCAGCTTTTGGACTCTCCGGGGATACAATGAGCAGTTCTTC.

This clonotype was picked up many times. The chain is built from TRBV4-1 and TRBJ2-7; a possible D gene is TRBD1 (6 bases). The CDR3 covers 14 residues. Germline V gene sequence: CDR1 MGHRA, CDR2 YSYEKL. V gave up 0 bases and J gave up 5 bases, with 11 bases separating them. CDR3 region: CASSQEQGSNEQYF. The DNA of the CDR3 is TGCGCCAGCAGCCAAGAACAGGGTAGCAACGAGCAGTACTTC.

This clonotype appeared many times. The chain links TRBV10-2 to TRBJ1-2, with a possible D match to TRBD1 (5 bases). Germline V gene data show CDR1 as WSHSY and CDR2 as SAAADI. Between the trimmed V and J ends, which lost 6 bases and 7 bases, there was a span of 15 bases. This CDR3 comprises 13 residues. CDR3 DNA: TGCGCCAGCAGCCCTGGGCAGGGACCTGGCTACACCTTC. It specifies CASSPGQGPGYTF.

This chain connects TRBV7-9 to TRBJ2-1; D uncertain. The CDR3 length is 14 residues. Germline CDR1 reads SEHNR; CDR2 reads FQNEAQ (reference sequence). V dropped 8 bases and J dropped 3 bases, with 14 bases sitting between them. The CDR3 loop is CASCVADFYNEQFF. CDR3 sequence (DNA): TGTGCCAGCTGCGTGGCAGACTTCTACAATGAGCAGTTCTTC.